The 28 T cell receptor beta chains below all came from one sample that was sequenced in a study of T cell repertoires and HLA-DP antigens (dated by TCRdb to the late 2010s). The method behind the library was the immunoSEQ multiplex PCR assay. TCRdb mirrors the immuneACCESS table, restricted to in-frame sequences. Some clones are absent from its copies; in checked studies, under half trace to an unresolved V gene, and the reason for the others is unknown. A total of approximately 110,000 clones appear in this sample, almost 95% of them only once. Of the sample, about 0.27% is held by the ten largest clones. These receptors' targets are unknown. Sequences were obtained from CD4+ T cells from PBMCs. These receptor sequences come from a woman aged 18-30 years in good health and CMV-seronegative.

V usage is TRBV11-2 and J usage is TRBJ2-4, with a tentative D call TRBD2 (7 bases). Trimming removed 5 bases at V and 0 bases at J, with 23 bases between. Germline V gene data show CDR1 as SGHAT and CDR2 as FQNNGV. The CDR3 loop spans 19 amino acids. CDR3 sequence: CASSTVLFRGALAKNIQYF. The DNA for the CDR3 is TGTGCCAGCAGCACCGTCCTATTCCGGGGGGCCTTAGCCAAAAACATTCAGTACTTC. Full variable domain (remainder filled in from reference TRBV11-2 and TRBJ2-4): EAGVAQSPRYKIIEKRQSVAFWCNPISGHATLYWYQQILGQGPKLLIQFQNNGVVDDSQLPKDRFSAERLKGVDSTLKIQPAKLEDSAVYLCASSTVLFRGALAKNIQYFGAGTRLSVL.

The CDR3 DNA reads as TGTGCCAGCAGGACAGGGGGCTTCTACGAGCAGTACTTC. Its translation: CASRTGGFYEQYF. The genes are TRBV6-6 and TRBJ2-7; TRBD1 matches 10 bases. The trim removed 6 bases at V and 3 bases at J, leaving 2 bases unmatched. This CDR3 contains 13 residues. Germline-derived CDR1 and CDR2 are MNHNY and SVGAGI (reference sequence).

This chain connects TRBV7-8 to TRBJ1-5, with D hard to call. Trimming pared 1 base from V and 3 bases from J, leaving 1 base between. Germline V CDR1 and CDR2: SGHVS, FQNEAQ. This CDR3 is built from 12 residues. The CDR3 region is CASSLDNQPQHF. The CDR3 nucleotides are TGTGCCAGCAGCTTAGACAATCAGCCCCAGCATTTT.

The J gene is TRBJ1-1, the V gene TRBV7-9; D not certain. This CDR3 is built from 14 residues. The germline CDR1 and CDR2 sequences are SEHNR and FQNEAQ (reference sequence). Trimming took 2 bases from V and 0 from J, leaving 7 bases between them. The DNA for the CDR3 is TGTGCCAGCAGCTTACGTCAGTTGAACACTGAAGCTTTCTTT. Translated: CASSLRQLNTEAFF.

The chain recombines TRBV10-3 with TRBJ2-1; D is ambiguous. Trimming left V 3 bases short and J 8 bases short, with 11 bases between. CDR1 and CDR2 (germline): ENHRY, SYGVKD. This CDR3 is built from 13 residues. The chain's CDR3 is CAISDRGLDEQFF. Here the CDR3 DNA reads TGTGCCATCAGTGATCGTGGGCTTGATGAGCAGTTCTTC.

This CDR3 is CASRQSGARTEAFF. The CDR3, as DNA: TGTGCCAGCAGGCAATCAGGGGCAAGGACTGAAGCTTTCTTT. J is TRBJ1-1 and V is TRBV28, with D possibly matching TRBD1 (6 bases). V lost 6 bases to trimming and J lost 5 bases, with 16 bases between them. This CDR3 spans 14 amino acids. Germline V gene sequence: CDR1 MDHEN, CDR2 SYDVKM.

The gene calls are TRBV4-3 and TRBJ2-1; D uncertain. This CDR3 is 14 amino acids long. V shed 0 bases and J shed 3 bases, with 6 bases lying between them. Looked up from germline, CDR1 is LGHNA and CDR2 is YSLEER. The CDR3 bases are TGCGCCAGCAGCCAAGATGGAAGCTACAATGAGCAGTTCTTC. Residues: CASSQDGSYNEQFF.

The chain carries TRBV21-1 and TRBJ1-1; the D segment call TRBD1 is taken from the table without a DNA check. TRBV21-1 corresponds to a pseudogene. This CDR3 comprises 12 residues. CDR3: CASLSQGTEAFF. In DNA form, the CDR3 reads TGTGCCAGCCTTTCACAGGGGACTGAAGCTTTCTTT.

The CDR3 protein is CASSLQEVRYEQYF. The CDR3 DNA follows: TGTGCCAGCAGCCTGCAGGAAGTGCGTTACGAGCAGTACTTC. V is TRBV5-5 and J is TRBJ2-7, with unresolved D. Germline values: CDR1 SGHKS, CDR2 YYEKEE (reference sequence). The CDR3 spans 14 residues. V gave up 4 bases and J gave up 4 bases, with 15 bases separating them.

This chain links TRBV11-1 with TRBJ1-3, with unresolved D. The CDR3 sequence is 15 residues long. V was clipped by 5 bases and J by 0 bases, with 11 bases between them. Germline assignment: CDR1 SGHAT and CDR2 FQDESV (reference sequence). The CDR3 DNA reads as TGTGCCAGCAGCCGCGTCGGCAACTCTGGAAACACCATATATTTT. Its protein product is CASSRVGNSGNTIYF.

This clone was recorded once. The chain carries TRBV6-9 and TRBJ2-7; D possibly corresponds to TRBD2 (7 bases). Germline CDR1 is MNHGY and CDR2 is SVAAGI. Between the trimmed V and J ends, which lost 9 bases and 2 bases, there was a span of 23 bases. The CDR3 contains 16 residues. The chain's CDR3 is CARGGGYGRRAYEQYF. In nucleotides, the CDR3 is TGTGCCAGAGGGGGGGGGTACGGTCGAAGGGCCTACGAGCAGTACTTC.

This clone was observed a single time. V gene TRBV18 combines with J gene TRBJ1-1; perhaps TRBD1 as D (6 bases). The CDR3 has 14 residues. Germline V gives CDR1 KGHSH, CDR2 LQKENI. Between the trimmed V and J ends, which lost 2 bases and 5 bases, there was a span of 12 bases. Written as DNA, the CDR3 is TGTGCCAGCTCACCAAGTGCCAGGGGTACTGAAGCTTTCTTT. Amino acids: CASSPSARGTEAFF.

The rearrangement joins TRBV6-6 to TRBJ2-2, with TRBD1 matching over 7 bases. V shed 0 bases, J shed 5 bases, and the junction held 6 bases outside the gene matches. The CDR3 consists of 16 residues. Germline V gene data show CDR1 as MNHNY and CDR2 as SVGAGI (reference sequence). The CDR3 is CASSYSYRGLTGELFF. The DNA of the CDR3 is TGTGCCAGCAGTTACTCGTACAGGGGTCTAACCGGGGAGCTGTTTTTT.

CDR3 sequence reads: CASSIERTRGHNEQFF. In nucleotides, the CDR3 is TGTGCCAGTAGTATAGAAAGGACTAGGGGACACAATGAGCAGTTCTTC. The gene calls are TRBV19 and TRBJ2-1; 7 nucleotides agree with TRBD2. Trimming cost V 0 bases and J 5 bases; bases outside gene matches: 7. This CDR3 has 16 amino acids. The germline CDR1 and CDR2 sequences are LNHDA and SQIVND (reference sequence).

The chain combines TRBV19 with TRBJ1-2; possible D gene TRBD1, 6 bases. The CDR3 has 14 residues. The germline V and J ends were trimmed by 5 bases and 0 bases, with 10 bases remaining between them. Germline assignment: CDR1 LNHDA and CDR2 SQIVND (reference sequence). DNA for the CDR3: TGTGCCAGTAGTGAGACAGGTACTAACTATGGCTACACCTTC. Protein product: CASSETGTNYGYTF.

The chain joins TRBV5-4 to TRBJ2-3, with 7 nucleotides matching TRBD2. The V and J ends lost 4 bases and 4 bases, in that order; junction bases with no gene match: 12. CDR1 SGHNT and CDR2 YYREEE come from the germline V gene (reference sequence). The CDR3 is made up of 16 amino acids. The CDR3: CASSPQSRSGADTQYF. The CDR3, as DNA: TGTGCCAGCAGCCCCCAGTCGCGGAGCGGGGCAGATACGCAGTATTTT.

V usage is TRBV6-6 and J usage is TRBJ1-5; 7 bases are shared with TRBD1. CDR3 length: 15 residues. The J segment lost 6 bases and the V segment lost 2 bases, leaving 7 bases of the junction unmatched. The germline V gene encodes CDR1 MNHNY and CDR2 SVGAGI (reference sequence). This CDR3 is CASSYGRGGSQPQHF. The CDR3 nucleotides read TGTGCCAGCAGTTACGGGAGAGGGGGCTCTCAGCCCCAGCATTTT.

The chain is built from TRBV7-3 and TRBJ2-2, with 12 bases lining up with TRBD2. The length of the CDR3 is 16 residues. Losses at the gene ends were 5 bases for V and 3 bases for J; bases not matched to a gene: 4. The germline V gene encodes CDR1 SGHTA and CDR2 FQGTGA. CDR3 protein: CASSLLAGGDTGELFF. CDR3 bases: TGTGCCAGCAGCCTACTAGCGGGAGGAGACACCGGGGAGCTGTTTTTT.

The rearrangement uses TRBV21-1 and TRBJ2-7; TRBD2 is the table's D call, not checked against the DNA. TRBV21-1 is listed as a pseudogene. The CDR3 contains 16 residues. CDR3 loop: CASSKRSSGSSYEQYF. The DNA for the CDR3 is TGTGCCAGCAGCAAAAGGTCTAGCGGGTCCTCCTACGAGCAGTACTTC.

V gene TRBV9 combines with J gene TRBJ2-7, with D perhaps TRBD1 or TRBD2 (5 bases each). Germline V CDR1 and CDR2: SGDLS, YYNGEE. V gave up 4 bases and J gave up 7 bases, with 15 bases separating them. This CDR3 region has 13 residues. The CDR3 is CASSPGALGEQYV. The CDR3 DNA is TGTGCCAGCAGCCCCGGGGCCTTAGGAGAGCAGTACGTC.

This clone was seen a single time. V usage is TRBV6-5 and J usage is TRBJ1-6, with TRBD1 matching over 7 bases. Germline CDR1 MNHEY, CDR2 SVGAGI. The CDR3 is 15 residues long. Trimming removed 0 bases from V and 8 bases from J; junction bases left unmatched: 4. CDR3 residues: CASSYSNRGYSPLHF. Here the CDR3 DNA reads TGTGCCAGCAGTTACTCGAACAGGGGATATTCACCCCTCCACTTT.

The chain has TRBV2 and TRBJ1-6; possibly TRBD1 for D (5 bases). In germline, CDR1 is SNHLY, CDR2 FYNNEI. CDR3 length: 15 amino acids. The V end lost 11 bases, the J end lost 0 bases, and 14 bases lay between the germline ends. CDR3 sequence reads: CASARDRSYNSPLHF. As DNA, the CDR3 is TGTGCCTCAGCTCGGGACCGCTCCTATAATTCACCCCTCCACTTT.

The rearrangement joins TRBV18 to TRBJ1-1; no definite D call. The CDR3 runs 15 residues. Trimming removed 3 bases from V and 7 bases from J, with 18 bases in between. Per germline, CDR1 KGHSH and CDR2 LQKENI. The CDR3 sequence is CASSPERHLVREAFF. In DNA form, the CDR3 reads TGTGCCAGCTCACCGGAGCGACATTTAGTACGTGAAGCTTTCTTT.

The chain joins TRBV7-9 to TRBJ2-3; 8 nucleotides match TRBD2. Looked up from germline, CDR1 is SEHNR and CDR2 is FQNEAQ (reference sequence). The CDR3 length is 15 residues. The V gene end was trimmed by 4 bases and the J gene end by 8 bases; junction bases not matched to a gene: 11. CDR3 sequence: CASSSVGLAFGTQYF. The CDR3 nucleotides are TGTGCCAGCAGCTCAGTAGGACTAGCTTTCGGTACGCAGTATTTT.

The CDR3 loop is CASRATGSVNQPQHF. The CDR3, as DNA: TGTGCCAGCAGGGCGACAGGGAGTGTCAATCAGCCCCAGCATTTT. This chain joins TRBV27 and TRBJ1-5, with 7 bases matching TRBD1. Germline loops: CDR1 MNHEY, CDR2 SMNVEV (reference sequence). The CDR3 loop spans 15 amino acids. V shed 6 bases and J 3 bases; nucleotides not matched to a gene: 8.

The chain employs TRBV9 and TRBJ1-4; the D is unclear. Trimming stripped 6 bases from V and 8 bases from J, with 14 bases between. Germline CDR1 is SGDLS and CDR2 is YYNGEE. The CDR3 extends over 13 amino acids. The CDR3, as DNA: TGTGCCAGCAACGGCGGCTCTAGGGAAAAACTGTTTTTT. Its protein product is CASNGGSREKLFF.

V is TRBV27 and J is TRBJ2-7; D unclear. V shed 6 bases and J shed 3 bases, with 15 bases lying between them. Germline V gene sequence: CDR1 MNHEY, CDR2 SMNVEV (reference sequence). This CDR3 is built from 14 residues. CDR3 bases: TGTGCCAGCAGCTCCCTCGGACGGCTCTACGAGCAGTACTTC. It encodes CASSSLGRLYEQYF.

On this clone itself: Sequence at one end of the junction differs from germline and may be a read error. The chain carries TRBV18 and TRBJ1-5; 9 bases fit TRBD1. CDR1 and CDR2 from the germline V gene are KGHSH and LQKENI. The CDR3 is made up of 14 amino acids. The CDR3 loop is CASSPQGAVQPQHF. The CDR3 DNA is TGTGCCAGCTCCCCACAGGGGGCCGTTCAGCCCCAGCATTTT.